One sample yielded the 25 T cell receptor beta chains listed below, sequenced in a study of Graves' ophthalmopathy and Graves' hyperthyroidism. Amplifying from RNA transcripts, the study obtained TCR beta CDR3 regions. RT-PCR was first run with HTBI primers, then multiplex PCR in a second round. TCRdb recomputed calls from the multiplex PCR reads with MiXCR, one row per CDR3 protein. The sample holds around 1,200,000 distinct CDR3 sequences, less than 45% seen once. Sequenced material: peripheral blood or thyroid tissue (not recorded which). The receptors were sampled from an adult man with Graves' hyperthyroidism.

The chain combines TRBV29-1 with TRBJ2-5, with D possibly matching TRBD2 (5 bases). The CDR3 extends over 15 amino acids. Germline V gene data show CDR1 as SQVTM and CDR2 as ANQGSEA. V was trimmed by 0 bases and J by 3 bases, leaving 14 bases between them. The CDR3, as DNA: TGCAGCGTTGAAGACCCAACTAGGGCGGAAGAGACCCAGTACTTC. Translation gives CSVEDPTRAEETQYF.

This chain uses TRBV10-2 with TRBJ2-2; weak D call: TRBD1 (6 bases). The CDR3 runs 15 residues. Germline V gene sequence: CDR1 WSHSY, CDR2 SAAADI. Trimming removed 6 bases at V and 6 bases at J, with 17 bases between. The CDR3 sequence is CASSVNHRVSGELFF. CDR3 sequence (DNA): TGCGCCAGCAGCGTAAACCACAGGGTCTCCGGGGAGCTGTTTTTT.

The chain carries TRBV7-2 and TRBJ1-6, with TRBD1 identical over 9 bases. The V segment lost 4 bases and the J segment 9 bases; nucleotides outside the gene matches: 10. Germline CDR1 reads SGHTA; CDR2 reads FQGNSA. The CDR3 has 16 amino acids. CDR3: CASSSGFGTGLSPLHF. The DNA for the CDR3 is TGTGCCAGCAGCTCCGGCTTCGGGACAGGGCTTTCACCCCTCCACTTT.

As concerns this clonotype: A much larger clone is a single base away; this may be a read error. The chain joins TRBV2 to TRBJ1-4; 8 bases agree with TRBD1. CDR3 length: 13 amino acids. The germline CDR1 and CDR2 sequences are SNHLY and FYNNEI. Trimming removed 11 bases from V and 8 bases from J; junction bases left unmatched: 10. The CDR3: CAGNGQGGEKLFF. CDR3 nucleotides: TGTGCCGGCAACGGACAGGGTGGGGAAAAACTGTTTTTT. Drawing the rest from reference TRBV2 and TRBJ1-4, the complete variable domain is EPEVTQTPSHQVTQMGQEVILRCVPISNHLYFYWYRQILGQKVEFLVSFYNNEISEKSEIFDDQFSVERPDGSNFTLKIRSTKLEDSAMYFCAGNGQGGEKLFFGSGTQLSVL.

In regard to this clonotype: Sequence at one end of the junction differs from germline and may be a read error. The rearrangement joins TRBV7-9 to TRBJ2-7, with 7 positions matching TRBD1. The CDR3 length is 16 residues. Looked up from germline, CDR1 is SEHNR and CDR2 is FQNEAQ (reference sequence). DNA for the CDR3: TGTGCCACCAGCAGAACTGGGACAGTGGGCCTCTACGAGCAGTACTTC. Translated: CATSRTGTVGLYEQYF.

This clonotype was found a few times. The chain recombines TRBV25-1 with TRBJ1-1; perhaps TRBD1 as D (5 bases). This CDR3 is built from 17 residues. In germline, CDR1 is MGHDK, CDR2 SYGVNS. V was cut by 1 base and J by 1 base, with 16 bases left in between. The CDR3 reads CASSESRTPRWNTEAFF. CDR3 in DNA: TGTGCCAGCAGTGAATCCCGGACACCCAGATGGAACACTGAAGCTTTCTTT.

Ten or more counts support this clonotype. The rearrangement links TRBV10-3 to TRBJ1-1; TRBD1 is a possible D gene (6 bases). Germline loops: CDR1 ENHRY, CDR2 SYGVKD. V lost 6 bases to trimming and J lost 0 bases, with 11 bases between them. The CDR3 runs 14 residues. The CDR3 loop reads CAIRYRDMNTEAFF. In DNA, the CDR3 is TGTGCCATCAGGTACAGGGATATGAACACTGAAGCTTTCTTT.

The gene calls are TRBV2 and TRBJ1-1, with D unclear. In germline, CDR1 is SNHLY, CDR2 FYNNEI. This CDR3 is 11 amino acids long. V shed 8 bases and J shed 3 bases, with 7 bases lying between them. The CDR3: CASLRDTEAFF. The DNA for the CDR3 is TGTGCCAGCCTGCGGGACACTGAAGCTTTCTTT.

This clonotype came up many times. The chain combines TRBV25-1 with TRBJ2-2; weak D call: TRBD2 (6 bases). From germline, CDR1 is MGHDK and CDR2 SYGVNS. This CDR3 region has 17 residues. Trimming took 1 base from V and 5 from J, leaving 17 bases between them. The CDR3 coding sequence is TGTGCCAGCAGTGAATTTGGGGGAGGTCCCAGAACCGGGGAGCTGTTTTTT. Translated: CASSEFGGGPRTGELFF.

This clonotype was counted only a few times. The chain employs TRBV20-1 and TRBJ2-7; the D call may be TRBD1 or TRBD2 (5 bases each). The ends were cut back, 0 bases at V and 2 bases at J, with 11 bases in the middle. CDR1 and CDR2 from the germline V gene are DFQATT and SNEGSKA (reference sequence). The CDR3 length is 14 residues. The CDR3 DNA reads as TGCAGTGCTAGAGATCGTAGGGACCCCTACGAGCAGTACTTC. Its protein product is CSARDRRDPYEQYF.

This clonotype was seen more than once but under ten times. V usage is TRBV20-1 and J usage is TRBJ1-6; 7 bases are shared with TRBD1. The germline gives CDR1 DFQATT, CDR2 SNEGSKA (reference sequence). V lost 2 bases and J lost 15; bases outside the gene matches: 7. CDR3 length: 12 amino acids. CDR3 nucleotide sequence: TGCAGTGCTAGAAAGACAGGGTCGAACCTCCACTTT. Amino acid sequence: CSARKTGSNLHF.

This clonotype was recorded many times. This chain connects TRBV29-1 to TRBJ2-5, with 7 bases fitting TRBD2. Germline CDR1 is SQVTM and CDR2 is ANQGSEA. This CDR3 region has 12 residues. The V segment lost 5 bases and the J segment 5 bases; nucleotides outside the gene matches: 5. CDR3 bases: TGCAGCGTTAGTGGGGGGGGGGAGACCCAGTACTTC. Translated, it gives CSVSGGGETQYF.

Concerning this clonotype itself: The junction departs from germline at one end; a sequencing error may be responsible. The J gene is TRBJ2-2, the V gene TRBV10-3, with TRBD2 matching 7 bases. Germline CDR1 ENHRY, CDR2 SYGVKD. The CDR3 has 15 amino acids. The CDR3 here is CASSLLAGGGGELFF. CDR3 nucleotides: TGTGCCAGCAGTTTATTAGCGGGTGGTGGCGGGGAGCTGTTTTTT.

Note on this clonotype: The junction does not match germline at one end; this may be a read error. For the CDR3, the DNA is TGTGCCAGCAGCTCACCGGGCCTGACGGCAGCTGAAGCTTTC. Protein: CASSSPGLTAAEAF. V and J are TRBV7-9 and TRBJ2-6; D ambiguous. The CDR3 loop spans 14 amino acids. CDR1 and CDR2 (germline): SEHNR, FQNEAQ (reference sequence).

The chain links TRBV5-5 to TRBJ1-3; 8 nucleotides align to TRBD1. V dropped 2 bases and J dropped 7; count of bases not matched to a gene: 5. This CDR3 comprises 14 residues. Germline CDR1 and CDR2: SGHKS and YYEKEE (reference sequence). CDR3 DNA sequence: TGTGCCAGCAGCTTAGACAGGGGAGTTAACACCATATATTTT. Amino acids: CASSLDRGVNTIYF.

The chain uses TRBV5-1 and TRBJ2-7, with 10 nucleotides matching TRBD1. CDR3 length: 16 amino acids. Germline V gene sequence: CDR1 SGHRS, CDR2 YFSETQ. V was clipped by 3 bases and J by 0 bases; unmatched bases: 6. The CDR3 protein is CASSYRTGGASYEQYF. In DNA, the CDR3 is TGCGCCAGCAGCTACCGGACAGGGGGGGCCTCCTACGAGCAGTACTTC.

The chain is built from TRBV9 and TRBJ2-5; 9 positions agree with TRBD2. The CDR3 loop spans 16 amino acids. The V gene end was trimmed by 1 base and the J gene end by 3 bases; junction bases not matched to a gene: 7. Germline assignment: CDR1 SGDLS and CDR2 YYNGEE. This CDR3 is CASSVLGTSPKETQYF. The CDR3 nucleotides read TGTGCCAGCAGCGTACTAGGGACTAGCCCAAAAGAGACCCAGTACTTC.

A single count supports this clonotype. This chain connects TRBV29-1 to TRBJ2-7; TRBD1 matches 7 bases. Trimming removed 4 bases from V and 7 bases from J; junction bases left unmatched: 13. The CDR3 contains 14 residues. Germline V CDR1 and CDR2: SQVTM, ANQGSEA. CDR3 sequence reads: CSVAGTATGMEQYF. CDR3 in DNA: TGCAGCGTTGCCGGGACAGCCACAGGTATGGAGCAGTACTTC.

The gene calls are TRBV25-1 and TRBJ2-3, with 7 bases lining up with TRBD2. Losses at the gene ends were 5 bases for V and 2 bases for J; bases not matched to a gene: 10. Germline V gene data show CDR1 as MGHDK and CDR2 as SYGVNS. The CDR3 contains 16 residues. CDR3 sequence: CASSPSLRGDTDTQYF. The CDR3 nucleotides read TGTGCCAGCAGTCCCTCCCTTCGGGGGGACACAGATACGCAGTATTTT.

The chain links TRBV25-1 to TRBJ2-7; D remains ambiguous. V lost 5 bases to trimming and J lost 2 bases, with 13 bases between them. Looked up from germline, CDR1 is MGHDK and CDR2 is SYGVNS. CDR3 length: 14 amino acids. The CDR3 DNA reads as TGTGCCAGCAGTACCACCGAGACACCCTACGAGCAGTACTTC. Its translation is CASSTTETPYEQYF.

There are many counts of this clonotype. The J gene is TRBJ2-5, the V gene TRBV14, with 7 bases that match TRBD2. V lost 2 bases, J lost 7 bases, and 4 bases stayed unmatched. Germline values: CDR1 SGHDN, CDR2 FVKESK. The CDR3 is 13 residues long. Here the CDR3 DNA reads TGTGCCAGCAGCCAATTTGGGAGGGGGACCCAGTACTTC. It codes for CASSQFGRGTQYF.

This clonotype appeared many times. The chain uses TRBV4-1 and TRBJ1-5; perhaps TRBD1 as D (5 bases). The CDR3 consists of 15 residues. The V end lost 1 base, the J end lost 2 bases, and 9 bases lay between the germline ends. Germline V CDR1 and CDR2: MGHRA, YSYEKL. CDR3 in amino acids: CASSQAGIGNQPQHF. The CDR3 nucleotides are TGCGCCAGCAGCCAAGCAGGGATCGGCAATCAGCCCCAGCATTTT.

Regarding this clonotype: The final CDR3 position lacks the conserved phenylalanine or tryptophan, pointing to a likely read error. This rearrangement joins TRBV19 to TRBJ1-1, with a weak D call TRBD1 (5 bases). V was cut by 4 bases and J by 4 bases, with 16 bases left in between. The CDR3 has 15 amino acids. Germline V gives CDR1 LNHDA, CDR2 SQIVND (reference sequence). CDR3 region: CASSTAGYEGTEAFL. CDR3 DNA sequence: TGTGCCAGTAGTACCGCAGGGTATGAGGGCACTGAAGCTTTCCTT.

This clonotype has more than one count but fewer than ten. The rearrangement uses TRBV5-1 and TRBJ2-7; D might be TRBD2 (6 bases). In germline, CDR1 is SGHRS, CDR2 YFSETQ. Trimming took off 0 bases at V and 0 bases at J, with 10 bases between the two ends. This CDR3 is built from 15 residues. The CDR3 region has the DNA TGCGCCAGCAGCTTGGAGGCGGGGTACTCCTACGAGCAGTACTTC. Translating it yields CASSLEAGYSYEQYF.

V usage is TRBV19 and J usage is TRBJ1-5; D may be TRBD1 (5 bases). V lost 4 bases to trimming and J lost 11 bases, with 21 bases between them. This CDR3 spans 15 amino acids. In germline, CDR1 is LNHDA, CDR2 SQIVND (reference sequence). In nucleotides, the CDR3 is TGTGCCAGTAGTACGGGAGGGGTTGACGCGGAGACCCAGCATTTT. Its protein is CASSTGGVDAETQHF.